The 14 T cell receptor beta chains below all came from one sample that was sequenced in a study of cytomegalovirus exposure and HLA in healthy donors. PCR was performed using 60 Vbeta and 13 Jbeta primers. Some clones are missing from TCRdb's copy, which holds only in-frame ones; the method was immunoSEQ multiplex PCR. This sample has some 150,000 clones, with roughly four fifths found just once. The specimen was PBMCs. The receptors stem from a woman aged 30 to 39 in good health and CMV-seropositive.

The sample holds one count of this clone. The CDR3: CASMNGEAPGQRVSTEAFF. CDR3 DNA sequence: TGTGCCAGTATGAATGGGGAGGCACCGGGACAGAGAGTCTCCACTGAAGCTTTCTTT. The chain is built from TRBV27 and TRBJ1-1; TRBD1 agrees at 7 bases. Germline CDR1 is MNHEY and CDR2 is SMNVEV (reference sequence). The V gene end was trimmed by 9 bases and the J gene end by 4 bases; junction bases not matched to a gene: 26. The CDR3 consists of 19 residues.

The V and J genes are TRBV7-6 and TRBJ2-1; 7 bases align to TRBD2. With V trimmed by 1 base and J by 1 base, 1 base remained unmatched. Germline lookup yields CDR1 SGHVS and CDR2 FNYEAQ. The CDR3 is 15 amino acids. The CDR3 reads CASSLDGGSYNEQFF. CDR3 DNA: TGTGCCAGCAGCTTAGACGGGGGGTCCTACAATGAGCAGTTCTTC.

The chain carries TRBV5-1 and TRBJ1-2; the D is unclear. The CDR3 contains 13 residues. Per the germline V gene, CDR1 is SGHRS and CDR2 is YFSETQ. The V end was cut by 0 bases, the J end by 6 bases, with 9 bases between. The CDR3 bases are TGCGCCAGCAGCTTGGTCCCGGAGAATGGCTACACCTTC. Translation gives CASSLVPENGYTF.

The V call is TRBV14, the J call TRBJ1-2, with unresolved D. The germline V gene encodes CDR1 SGHDN and CDR2 FVKESK. The CDR3 spans 15 residues. The germline V and J ends were trimmed by 0 bases and 8 bases, with 16 bases remaining between them. CDR3 in amino acids: CASSQDYGSKGGYTF. CDR3 nucleotides: TGTGCCAGCAGCCAAGATTACGGGAGTAAAGGAGGCTACACCTTC. Full variable domain (missing parts from reference TRBV14 and TRBJ1-2): EAGVTQFPSHSVIEKGQTVTLRCDPISGHDNLYWYRRVMGKEIKFLLHFVKESKQDESGMPNNRFLAERTGGTYSTLKVQPAELEDSGVYFCASSQDYGSKGGYTFGSGTRLTVV.

V gene TRBV27 combines with J gene TRBJ2-3; 8 bases agree with TRBD2. The CDR3 totals 15 residues. V trimming: 3 bases; J trimming: 3 bases; junction bases outside the gene matches: 5. Looked up from germline, CDR1 is MNHEY and CDR2 is SMNVEV (reference sequence). The CDR3 protein is CASSFMAGGTDTQYF. DNA of the CDR3: TGTGCCAGCAGTTTTATGGCGGGGGGAACAGATACGCAGTATTTT.

Here the CDR3 DNA reads TGCGCCAGCAGCACGGGGACAGTCAGCTCCTATAATTCACCCCTCCACTTT. Protein product: CASSTGTVSSYNSPLHF. The chain recombines TRBV5-1 with TRBJ1-6, with 7 bases aligning to TRBD1. After removal of 4 bases from V and 0 bases from J, the junction contained 7 bases not matched to a gene. Germline V gives CDR1 SGHRS, CDR2 YFSETQ. CDR3 size: 17 residues. Full variable domain (remainder filled in from reference TRBV5-1 and TRBJ1-6): KAGVTQTPRYLIKTRGQQVTLSCSPISGHRSVSWYQQTPGQGLQFLFEYFSETQRNKGNFPGRFSGRQFSNSRSEMNVSTLELGDSALYLCASSTGTVSSYNSPLHFGNGTRLTVT.

The rearrangement links TRBV7-9 to TRBJ1-1; the D gene is possibly TRBD1 (5 bases). Per germline, CDR1 SEHNR and CDR2 FQNEAQ (reference sequence). The V end was cut by 2 bases, the J end by 4 bases, with 17 bases between. There are 16 residues in the CDR3. The CDR3 sequence: CASSLSPQGGGTEAFF. Written as DNA, the CDR3 is TGTGCCAGCAGCTTAAGTCCGCAGGGTGGCGGCACTGAAGCTTTCTTT. Looking up the rest from reference TRBV7-9 and TRBJ1-1 gives the full variable domain: DTGVSQNPRHKITKRGQNVTFRCDPISEHNRLYWYRQTLGQGPEFLTYFQNEAQLEKSRLLSDRFSAERPKGSFSTLEIQRTEQGDSAMYLCASSLSPQGGGTEAFFGQGTRLTVV.

This chain connects TRBV28 to TRBJ2-1, with 8 bases matching TRBD2. The V gene's germline CDR1 is MDHEN and CDR2 SYDVKM. The CDR3 length is 16 residues. The V segment lost 5 bases and the J segment 6 bases; nucleotides outside the gene matches: 12. Here the CDR3 DNA reads TGTGCCAGCAGTACCCCCTGGGCGGGGGGCCTCAATGAGCAGTTCTTC. It yields the protein CASSTPWAGGLNEQFF.

This clone was recorded only once. The V and J genes are TRBV18 and TRBJ2-7, with D possibly matching TRBD1 (5 bases). The CDR3 sequence is 13 residues long. V lost 3 bases and J lost 2, with 8 bases in between. Germline CDR1 and CDR2: KGHSH and LQKENI. CDR3 protein: CASSPTTAYEQYF. The CDR3 DNA reads TGTGCCAGCTCACCCACGACAGCCTACGAGCAGTACTTC.

The chain employs TRBV4-3 and TRBJ2-3; 14 bases map to TRBD2. The germline V gene encodes CDR1 LGHNA and CDR2 YSLEER. There are 15 residues in the CDR3. Trimming removed 4 bases from V and 4 bases from J; junction bases left unmatched: 1. The CDR3: CASSPTSGGADTQYF. DNA of the CDR3: TGCGCCAGCAGCCCGACTAGCGGGGGGGCAGATACGCAGTATTTT.

The chain links TRBV9 to TRBJ1-1; TRBD1 agrees at 11 bases. Germline V CDR1 and CDR2: SGDLS, YYNGEE. The CDR3 has 15 amino acids. The V gene end was trimmed by 2 bases and the J gene end by 5 bases; junction bases not matched to a gene: 5. CDR3 nucleotide sequence: TGTGCCAGCAGCGTGAGGGGACAGGGGGGTACTGAAGCTTTCTTT. It translates to CASSVRGQGGTEAFF.

The chain uses TRBV7-2 and TRBJ2-3; D is possibly TRBD1 (5 bases). V was pared by 10 bases and J by 2 bases, with 10 bases between. The V gene's germline CDR1 is SGHTA and CDR2 FQGNSA. The CDR3 length is 12 residues. The CDR3 reads CAIGASTDTQYF. The CDR3 nucleotides read TGTGCCATTGGGGCCTCCACAGATACGCAGTATTTT.

The chain couples TRBV5-4 to TRBJ2-7; 8 bases agree with TRBD1. Germline CDR1 and CDR2: SGHNT and YYREEE (reference sequence). The CDR3 loop spans 14 amino acids. Unmatched junction bases numbered 2, after V lost 0 bases and J lost 3 bases. CDR3 region: CASSLETGDYEQYF. The CDR3 DNA is TGTGCCAGCAGCTTGGAGACAGGGGACTACGAGCAGTACTTC.

The gene calls are TRBV6-6 and TRBJ1-1, with D maybe TRBD1 (5 bases). This CDR3 contains 13 residues. Trimming cost V 4 bases and J 5 bases, with 11 bases left between them. Germline-derived CDR1 and CDR2 are MNHNY and SVGAGI (reference sequence). The CDR3 DNA sequence: TGTGCCAGCAGTTGGGGGGGGAATACTGAAGCTTTCTTT. As protein: CASSWGGNTEAFF.